The T cell receptor (beta chain) under discussion was sequenced for a study of blood T cell repertoires in COVID-19. Cohorts were based on clinical histories the participants reported. Trimming cost V 6 bases and J 7 bases, with 13 bases left between them. CDR3 size: 13 residues. In germline, CDR1 is MNHEY, CDR2 SMNVEV (reference sequence). Method: immunoSEQ multiplex PCR; TCRdb's copy keeps in-frame clones and lacks some. The table has about 230,000 clones, about 90% seen once. The receptor was isolated from a man aged 25 to 45 who had recovered from COVID-19. The rearrangement links TRBV27 to TRBJ1-3; weak D call: TRBD1 (6 bases). The source material was PBMCs or T cells enriched from blood (not recorded which). This chain's CDR3 is CASSSRGGNTIYF. For the CDR3, the DNA is TGTGCCAGCAGCTCCCGGGGGGGCAACACCATATATTTT.